This T cell receptor beta chain emerged from a study of blood T cell repertoires in COVID-19. About the research overall: COVID-19 samples, acute and convalescent, were from the United States, Italy and Spain. In each case, the material was cDNA or gDNA derived from T cells, B-cell-depleted T cells, or PBMCs.

This clone came up once. Trimming took 7 bases from V and 6 from J, leaving 19 bases between them. Germline values: CDR1 LNHDA, CDR2 SQIVND (reference sequence). The CDR3 runs 15 residues. Under the authors' procedure: Researchers report that nucleated cell counts were estimated from reference gene primer amplification. Data came from immunoSEQ multiplex PCR; TCRdb stores just in-frame clones and leaves some out. The V and J calls and the clone size are those of that table, but D and trimming were determined from the DNA. The data contain 30,000 to 45,000 clones, approximately 80% of them singletons. This receptor was taken from a human donor in a cohort sampled during active or convalescent COVID-19. The donor label of this sample is uncertain. Sequencing input: peripheral blood. The V gene is TRBV19, the J gene TRBJ2-1, with D uncertain. CDR3 nucleotide sequence: TGTGCCAGTAAGACCGGAGACCTACGCGGCAATGAGCAGTTCTTC. This sequence encodes CASKTGDLRGNEQFF.